The 4 T cell receptor beta chains reported below all come from one sample, sequenced in a study of vaccination effects on CD4 cells after COVID-19. The antigens for these receptors are not known. Ahead of sequencing, the ViraFEST assay grew antigen-specific CD4+ T cells using viral peptide pools. Subsequent to approximately 9 days of culture, CD4+ T cells were isolated. Nucleocapsid antibodies stayed negative before and after vaccination, showing no earlier SARS-CoV-2 infection. Here immunoSEQ multiplex PCR was the method, and the copy in TCRdb shows in-frame clones only, minus some. The sample yields tens of thousands of clones, approximately 79% seen once. The specimen was CD4+ T cells from PBMCs cultured with HCoV-NL63 spike peptides, collected before COVID-19 vaccination. The source of these receptors is a human donor who received a COVID-19 vaccine.

The CDR3 sequence is CASSLLGVTEAFF. The CDR3, as DNA: TGTGCCAGCAGTTTACTGGGGGTAACTGAAGCTTTCTTT. The chain employs TRBV27 and TRBJ1-1, with a tentative D call TRBD1 (5 bases). The CDR3 consists of 13 residues. The V and J ends lost 2 bases and 5 bases respectively, with 9 bases between them. Germline V lookup: CDR1 MNHEY, CDR2 SMNVEV (reference sequence).

The rearrangement links TRBV2 to TRBJ2-1, with D possibly called TRBD1 or TRBD2 (6 bases each). The germline CDR1 and CDR2 sequences are SNHLY and FYNNEI. Trimming pared 8 bases from V and 5 bases from J, leaving 13 bases between. CDR3 length equals 13 residues. The CDR3 is CASGWGANNEQFF. The DNA of the CDR3 is TGTGCCAGCGGGTGGGGGGCCAACAATGAGCAGTTCTTC.

The chain employs TRBV5-1 and TRBJ2-3; the match to TRBD2 covers 12 bases. The length of the CDR3 is 16 residues. Per germline, CDR1 SGHRS and CDR2 YFSETQ. V lost 4 bases, J lost 0 bases, and 3 bases stayed unmatched. The CDR3 spells CASSQGTSGSTDTQYF. Here the CDR3 DNA reads TGCGCCAGCAGCCAAGGGACTAGCGGGAGCACAGATACGCAGTATTTT.

In nucleotides, the CDR3 is TGTGCCAGCAGCAAACCCGGGACTACTCACACCGGGGAGCTGTTTTTT. Residues: CASSKPGTTHTGELFF. This chain links TRBV14 with TRBJ2-2; 7 nucleotides line up with TRBD2. Per germline, CDR1 SGHDN and CDR2 FVKESK. V shed 5 bases and J 3 bases; nucleotides not matched to a gene: 9. The CDR3 runs to 16 residues.